Following are 32 T cell receptor beta chains from one sample sequenced in a study of blood T cells in healthy people across ages. Primed by a sample-barcoded 5' primer and a J-beta primer mix, a second PCR proceeded for 7 to 11 cycles. TCRdb recomputed calls from the 5' RACE reads with MiXCR, one row per CDR3 protein. In the table there are 1.2 million to 1.5 million distinct CDR3 sequences, around 39% of which are singletons. The sample was blood. These receptor sequences come from a woman younger than 35 in good health.

The CDR3 region has the DNA TGCGCCAGCAGTCTTGACGGCCCGATGGATGAAAAACTGTTTTTT. Translation: CASSLDGPMDEKLFF. The rearrangement links TRBV4-1 to TRBJ1-4, with D uncertain. CDR1 and CDR2 (germline): MGHRA, YSYEKL. V was trimmed by 6 bases and J by 6 bases, leaving 17 bases between them. The CDR3 is 15 amino acids.

This clonotype was observed a handful of times. This rearrangement joins TRBV7-8 to TRBJ2-1; 12 bases align to TRBD2. The germline gives CDR1 SGHVS, CDR2 FQNEAQ. V gave up 2 bases and J gave up 4 bases; unmatched junction bases: 3. The CDR3 loop spans 16 amino acids. This chain's CDR3 is CASSLSLAGGYNEQFF. In DNA form, the CDR3 reads TGTGCCAGCAGCTTAAGTCTAGCGGGAGGGTACAATGAGCAGTTCTTC.

The J gene is TRBJ2-1, the V gene TRBV20-1, with 7 bases identical to TRBD2. The CDR3 consists of 14 residues. The J segment lost 5 bases and the V segment lost 3 bases, leaving 7 bases of the junction unmatched. Germline V gene lookup returns CDR1 DFQATT and CDR2 SNEGSKA (reference sequence). CDR3 residues: CSASGRTLNNEQFF. In DNA, the CDR3 is TGCAGTGCTAGCGGGAGGACCCTAAACAATGAGCAGTTCTTC.

The chain joins TRBV5-5 to TRBJ2-7; D call uncertain. The CDR3 sequence is 15 residues long. Trimming stripped 6 bases from V and 0 bases from J, with 16 bases between. The germline V gene has CDR1 SGHKS and CDR2 YYEKEE (reference sequence). CDR3 residues: CASTLSDPNSYEQYF. DNA for the CDR3: TGTGCCAGCACCCTTTCGGACCCTAACTCCTACGAGCAGTACTTC.

This chain joins TRBV29-1 and TRBJ1-1; D is possibly TRBD1 (5 bases). V lost 4 bases and J 6 bases, leaving 18 bases between the germline ends. Germline loops: CDR1 SQVTM, CDR2 ANQGSEA. This CDR3 has 14 amino acids. The CDR3 loop is CSVGNRLGSSEAFF. CDR3 DNA sequence: TGCAGCGTTGGGAACAGGCTGGGCTCGTCTGAAGCTTTCTTT.

The rearrangement uses TRBV18 and TRBJ2-1, with 7 bases aligning to TRBD1. With 0 bases clipped from V and 8 bases from J, the junction kept 4 bases outside the gene matches. This CDR3 spans 14 amino acids. Looked up from germline, CDR1 is KGHSH and CDR2 is LQKENI. CDR3 protein: CASSPPGQMDEQFF. In DNA form, the CDR3 reads TGTGCCAGCTCACCACCGGGACAGATGGATGAGCAGTTCTTC. The whole variable domain, filled in from reference TRBV18 and TRBJ2-1, reads NAGVMQNPRHLVRRRGQEARLRCSPMKGHSHVYWYRQLPEEGLKFMVYLQKENIIDESGMPKERFSAEFPKEGPSILRIQQVVRGDSAAYFCASSPPGQMDEQFFGPGTRLTVL.

The V and J genes are TRBV20-1 and TRBJ1-5, with D unresolved. The CDR3 is 14 residues long. Germline lookup yields CDR1 DFQATT and CDR2 SNEGSKA (reference sequence). Trimming shortened V by 0 bases and J by 7 bases, and 13 bases separated the two germline ends. CDR3 amino acids: CSARDPDGGQPQHF. CDR3 sequence (DNA): TGCAGTGCTAGAGACCCGGACGGAGGACAGCCCCAGCATTTT.

The gene calls are TRBV4-1 and TRBJ2-7; the D is unclear. The germline V gene has CDR1 MGHRA and CDR2 YSYEKL. V gave up 0 bases and J gave up 0 bases, with 12 bases separating them. The CDR3 has 16 residues. Here the CDR3 reads CASSQDKLGDSYEQYF. The CDR3 DNA follows: TGCGCCAGCAGCCAAGATAAGCTTGGAGACTCCTACGAGCAGTACTTC.

The J gene is TRBJ2-3, the V gene TRBV2, with D tentatively TRBD1 or TRBD2 (6 bases each). Trimming pared 8 bases from V and 0 bases from J, leaving 15 bases between. Germline loops: CDR1 SNHLY, CDR2 FYNNEI. This CDR3 region has 15 residues. The CDR3 spells CASEQGLASTDTQYF. The CDR3 coding sequence is TGTGCCAGCGAGCAGGGGCTAGCGAGCACAGATACGCAGTATTTT.

The J gene is TRBJ2-3, the V gene TRBV20-1; unclear D gene. CDR3 length: 12 residues. Trimming removed 4 bases at V and 5 bases at J, with 10 bases between. Germline V gene data show CDR1 as DFQATT and CDR2 as SNEGSKA (reference sequence). This CDR3 is CSANKRVDTQYF. As DNA, the CDR3 is TGCAGTGCTAATAAAAGGGTAGATACGCAGTATTTT.

In DNA form, the CDR3 reads TGTGCCAGCAGCCCTGTACAGTCCCTAGCCAAAAACATTCAGTACTTC. This encodes CASSPVQSLAKNIQYF. J is TRBJ2-4 and V is TRBV7-9; D remains unclear. This CDR3 comprises 16 residues. CDR1 is SEHNR, CDR2 FQNEAQ, per germline (reference sequence). V was shortened by 5 bases and J by 0 bases, with 14 bases between the two germline ends.

V gene TRBV5-1 combines with J gene TRBJ2-2; D not resolved. The CDR3 has 16 residues. The V gene's germline CDR1 is SGHRS and CDR2 YFSETQ. The V end was cut by 1 base, the J end by 6 bases, with 16 bases between. CDR3 sequence reads: CASSLWLSVDAGELFF. Here the CDR3 DNA reads TGCGCCAGCAGCTTGTGGCTATCGGTAGATGCCGGGGAGCTGTTTTTT.

The rearrangement links TRBV20-1 to TRBJ2-7; 8 bases are a match to TRBD1. CDR3 length: 12 residues. With 3 bases clipped from V and 5 bases from J, the junction kept 3 bases outside the gene matches. Germline CDR1 reads DFQATT; CDR2 reads SNEGSKA (reference sequence). CDR3 DNA: TGCAGTGCTAGGCCAGGGGGCCACGAGCAGTACTTC. Amino acids: CSARPGGHEQYF.

The rearrangement joins TRBV20-1 to TRBJ2-7; 10 bases align to TRBD1. The germline V gene has CDR1 DFQATT and CDR2 SNEGSKA (reference sequence). The CDR3 is 15 residues long. The J segment lost 2 bases and the V segment lost 1 base, leaving 5 bases of the junction unmatched. For the CDR3, the DNA is TGCAGTGCTAGAGGCCGGACAGGGGGGACCTACGAGCAGTACTTC. Amino acid sequence: CSARGRTGGTYEQYF.

The chain combines TRBV29-1 with TRBJ2-3, with 8 bases that match TRBD2. Germline assignment: CDR1 SQVTM and CDR2 ANQGSEA. This CDR3 comprises 14 residues. V shed 5 bases and J 3 bases; nucleotides not matched to a gene: 7. The CDR3 DNA sequence: TGCAGCGTTAACCGGGGGGGCAGGACAGATACGCAGTATTTT. It specifies CSVNRGGRTDTQYF.

This sequence joins TRBV7-9 and TRBJ1-5, with a possible D match to TRBD1 (5 bases). The CDR3 sequence is 14 residues long. Germline CDR1 and CDR2: SEHNR and FQNEAQ (reference sequence). V was cut by 4 bases and J by 1 base, with 8 bases left in between. The CDR3 region has the DNA TGTGCCAGCAGCTCGTCAGGGAGCAATCAGCCCCAGCATTTT. This encodes CASSSSGSNQPQHF.

This chain uses TRBV10-2 with TRBJ2-5; D gene unclear. Germline V gene sequence: CDR1 WSHSY, CDR2 SAAADI. V shed 3 bases and J shed 4 bases, with 6 bases lying between them. This CDR3 comprises 12 residues. The CDR3 spells CASSDSGETQYF. The DNA for the CDR3 is TGCGCCAGCAGTGATTCGGGAGAGACCCAGTACTTC.

The sample holds a few counts of this clonotype. The genes are TRBV7-2 and TRBJ2-7; the D gene is possibly TRBD2 (5 bases). V was cut by 5 bases and J by 3 bases, with 20 bases left in between. This CDR3 spans 16 amino acids. Germline CDR1 and CDR2: SGHTA and FQGNSA. CDR3: CASSLVRGRGYYEQYF. In DNA form, the CDR3 reads TGTGCCAGCAGCCTCGTCCGGGGTCGGGGATACTACGAGCAGTACTTC.

This clonotype is a singleton in its sample. This chain uses TRBV11-2 with TRBJ2-1, with 8 bases lining up with TRBD2. Looked up from germline, CDR1 is SGHAT and CDR2 is FQNNGV. V lost 5 bases and J lost 4; bases outside the gene matches: 10. This CDR3 has 16 amino acids. CDR3 amino acids: CASSRRTSGHYNEQFF. CDR3 DNA: TGTGCCAGCAGCCGTCGCACTAGCGGACATTACAATGAGCAGTTCTTC.

This clonotype has more than one count but fewer than ten. The chain carries TRBV7-9 and TRBJ2-7; 7 bases agree with TRBD2. Unmatched junction bases numbered 11, after V lost 6 bases and J lost 3 bases. The CDR3 is 15 residues long. Germline CDR1 is SEHNR and CDR2 is FQNEAQ (reference sequence). In nucleotides, the CDR3 is TGTGCCAGCAGTTACTCCAAGGGAGGGTACTACGAGCAGTACTTC. Translating gives CASSYSKGGYYEQYF.

The chain carries TRBV27 and TRBJ1-2; D might be TRBD1 (5 bases). CDR1 MNHEY and CDR2 SMNVEV come from the germline V gene (reference sequence). The length of the CDR3 is 12 residues. The V end lost 10 bases, the J end lost 8 bases, and 17 bases lay between the germline ends. CDR3 loop: CAIWDALYGYTF. The CDR3 nucleotides read TGTGCCATATGGGACGCCCTCTACGGCTACACCTTC.

Note on this clonotype: A read error may account for a junction end that differs from germline. V and J are TRBV2 and TRBJ1-5; tentative D call: TRBD1 (6 bases). The CDR3 length is 15 residues. The germline CDR1 and CDR2 sequences are SNHLY and FYNNEI. The CDR3 loop is CARSKGTRGNQPQHF. The CDR3 DNA is TGTGCCCGCAGTAAAGGGACGAGGGGGAACCAGCCCCAGCATTTT.

The genes are TRBV1 and TRBJ2-7; whether TRBD2, the table's D call, matches the DNA was not checked. TRBV1 is flagged as a pseudogene. The CDR3 has 15 residues. The CDR3, as DNA: TGCACCAGCAGCCTGTGGACTAGGTCATCCTACGAGCAGTACTTC. The encoded protein is CTSSLWTRSSYEQYF.

In this sample, this clonotype turned up a few times. This sequence joins TRBV6-2 or TRBV6-3 and TRBJ1-2, with 7 bases lining up with TRBD1. CDR3 length equals 16 residues. Germline lookup yields CDR1 MNHEY and CDR2 SVGEGT. After removal of 2 bases from V and 8 bases from J, the junction contained 14 bases not matched to a gene. As DNA, the CDR3 is TGTGCCAGCAGTTACATAATGGGACAGATGACGGGAGGCTACACCTTC. It translates to CASSYIMGQMTGGYTF.

The genes are TRBV3-1 and TRBJ2-3, with D possibly being TRBD2 (6 bases). V lost 1 base and J 5 bases, leaving 13 bases between the germline ends. In germline, CDR1 is LGHDT, CDR2 YNNKEL (reference sequence). This CDR3 spans 15 amino acids. This chain's CDR3 is CASSQGAGPGDTQYF. DNA for the CDR3: TGTGCCAGCAGCCAAGGAGCGGGTCCAGGAGATACGCAGTATTTT.

The rearrangement uses TRBV12-3 or TRBV12-4 and TRBJ2-3; tentatively, D is TRBD2 (6 bases). The CDR3 has 16 residues. Trimming removed 1 base from V and 0 bases from J, with 11 bases in between. CDR3 residues: CASSLGGDPSTDTQYF. The CDR3 nucleotides are TGTGCCAGCAGTTTAGGGGGGGACCCTAGCACAGATACGCAGTATTTT.

V is TRBV27 and J is TRBJ2-5, with D perhaps given as TRBD1 or TRBD2 (5 bases each). The length of the CDR3 is 14 residues. Germline lookup yields CDR1 MNHEY and CDR2 SMNVEV (reference sequence). Trimming shortened V by 2 bases and J by 5 bases, and 12 bases separated the two germline ends. The CDR3 nucleotides read TGTGCCAGCAGTTTAGGTGGGACCCTTGAGACCCAGTACTTC. This codes for CASSLGGTLETQYF.

The chain couples TRBV2 to TRBJ1-5; 9 bases fit TRBD1. The CDR3 is 15 amino acids. J was trimmed by 5 bases and V by 8 bases; bases with no gene match: 10. Per germline, CDR1 SNHLY and CDR2 FYNNEI. CDR3 nucleotide sequence: TGTGCCAGCTCCTATCTGGGGACAGGGTATCAGCCCCAGCATTTT. Protein product: CASSYLGTGYQPQHF.

This clonotype appeared a few times. The chain is built from TRBV3-1 and TRBJ2-1; D possibly corresponds to TRBD1 (6 bases). Trimming pared 3 bases from V and 0 bases from J, leaving 21 bases between. The CDR3 extends over 19 amino acids. Germline values: CDR1 LGHDT, CDR2 YNNKEL (reference sequence). CDR3 residues: CASSHPRDTSTASYNEQFF. CDR3 bases: TGTGCCAGCAGCCACCCCCGGGACACCTCTACGGCCTCCTACAATGAGCAGTTCTTC.

This clonotype was seen a few times. The genes are TRBV4-1 and TRBJ2-3, with 9 bases matching TRBD2. V dropped 1 base and J dropped 13; count of bases not matched to a gene: 6. CDR1 and CDR2 from the germline V gene are MGHRA and YSYEKL. This CDR3 has 13 residues. This chain's CDR3 is CASSQVIAGGKYF. DNA of the CDR3: TGCGCCAGCAGCCAAGTTATTGCGGGAGGGAAGTATTTT.

The CDR3 here is CASNPQGNTEAFF. CDR3 DNA: TGTGCCAGCAACCCACAGGGGAACACTGAAGCTTTCTTT. V is TRBV2 and J is TRBJ1-1; maybe TRBD1 (6 bases). V lost 7 bases, J lost 1 base, and 10 bases lay in between. The CDR3 has 13 amino acids. Germline V gene sequence: CDR1 SNHLY, CDR2 FYNNEI.

The rearrangement joins TRBV30 to TRBJ1-2, with D uncertain. The CDR3 totals 15 residues. Germline V gene lookup returns CDR1 GTSNPN and CDR2 SVGIG (reference sequence). Trimming pared 1 base from V and 4 bases from J, leaving 16 bases between. CDR3 region: CAWSGGFAVGYGYTF. Here the CDR3 DNA reads TGTGCCTGGAGTGGTGGGTTCGCGGTGGGCTATGGCTACACCTTC.